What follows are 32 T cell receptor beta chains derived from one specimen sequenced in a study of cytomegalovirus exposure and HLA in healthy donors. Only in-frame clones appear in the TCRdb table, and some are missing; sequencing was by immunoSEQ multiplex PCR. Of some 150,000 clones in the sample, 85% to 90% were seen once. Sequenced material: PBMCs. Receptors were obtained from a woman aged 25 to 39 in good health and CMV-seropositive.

The CDR3 DNA reads as TGTGCCATCAGTGCATGGCGGGGGAACGCAGATACGCAGTATTTT. Its translation is CAISAWRGNADTQYF. The rearrangement links TRBV10-3 to TRBJ2-3; TRBD2 agrees at 7 bases. CDR1 and CDR2 from the germline V gene are ENHRY and SYGVKD. The V gene end was trimmed by 4 bases and the J gene end by 4 bases; junction bases not matched to a gene: 8. This CDR3 spans 15 amino acids.

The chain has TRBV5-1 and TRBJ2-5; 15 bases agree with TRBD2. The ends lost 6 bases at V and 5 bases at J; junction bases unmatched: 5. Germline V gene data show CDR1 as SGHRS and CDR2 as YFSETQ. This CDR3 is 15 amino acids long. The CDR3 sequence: CASTGLAGGGETQYF. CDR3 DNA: TGCGCCAGCACCGGACTAGCGGGAGGGGGTGAGACCCAGTACTTC.

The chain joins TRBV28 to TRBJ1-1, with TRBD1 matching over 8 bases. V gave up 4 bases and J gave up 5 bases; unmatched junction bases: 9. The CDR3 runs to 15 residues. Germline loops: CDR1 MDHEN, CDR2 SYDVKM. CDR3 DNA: TGTGCCAGCAGTTACCATCCAGGGGGCCAAACTGAAGCTTTCTTT. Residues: CASSYHPGGQTEAFF.

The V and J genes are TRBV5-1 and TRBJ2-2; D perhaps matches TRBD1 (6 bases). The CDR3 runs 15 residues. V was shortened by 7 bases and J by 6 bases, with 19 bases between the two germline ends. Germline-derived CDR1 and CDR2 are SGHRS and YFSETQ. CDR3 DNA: TGCGCCAGCGGATCTCAGGGGTATCAGGCCGGGGAGCTGTTTTTT. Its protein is CASGSQGYQAGELFF.

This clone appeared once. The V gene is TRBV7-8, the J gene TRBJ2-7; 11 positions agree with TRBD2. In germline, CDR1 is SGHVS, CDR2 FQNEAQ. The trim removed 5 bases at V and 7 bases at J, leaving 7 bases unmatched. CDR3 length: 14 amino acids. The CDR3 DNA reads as TGTGCCAGCAGCCTGACTAGCGGGATCGGAGAGCAGTACTTC. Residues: CASSLTSGIGEQYF.

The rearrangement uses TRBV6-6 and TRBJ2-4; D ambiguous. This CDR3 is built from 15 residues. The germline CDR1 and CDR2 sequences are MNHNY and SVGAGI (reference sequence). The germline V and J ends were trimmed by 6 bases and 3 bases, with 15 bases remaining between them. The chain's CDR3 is CASRLFGVGKNIQYF. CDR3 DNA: TGTGCCAGCAGGCTCTTCGGTGTTGGCAAAAACATTCAGTACTTC.

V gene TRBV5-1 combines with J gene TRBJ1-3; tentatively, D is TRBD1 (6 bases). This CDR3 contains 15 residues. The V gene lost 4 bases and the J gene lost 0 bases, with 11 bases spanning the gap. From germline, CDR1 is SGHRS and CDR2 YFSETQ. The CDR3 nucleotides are TGCGCCAGCAGCCGGGGGGACACCTCTGGAAACACCATATATTTT. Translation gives CASSRGDTSGNTIYF. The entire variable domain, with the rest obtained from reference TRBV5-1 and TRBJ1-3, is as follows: KAGVTQTPRYLIKTRGQQVTLSCSPISGHRSVSWYQQTPGQGLQFLFEYFSETQRNKGNFPGRFSGRQFSNSRSEMNVSTLELGDSALYLCASSRGDTSGNTIYFGEGSWLTVV.

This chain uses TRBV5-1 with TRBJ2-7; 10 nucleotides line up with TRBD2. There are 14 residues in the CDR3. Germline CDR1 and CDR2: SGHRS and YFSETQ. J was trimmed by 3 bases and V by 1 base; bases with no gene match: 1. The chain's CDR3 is CASSLWTSGYEQYF. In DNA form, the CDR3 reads TGCGCCAGCAGCTTGTGGACTAGCGGCTACGAGCAGTACTTC.

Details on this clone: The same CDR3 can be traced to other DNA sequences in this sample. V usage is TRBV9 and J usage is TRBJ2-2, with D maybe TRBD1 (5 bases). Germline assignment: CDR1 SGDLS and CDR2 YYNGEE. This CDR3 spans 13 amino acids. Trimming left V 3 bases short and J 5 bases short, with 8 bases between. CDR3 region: CASSAQGTGELFF. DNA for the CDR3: TGTGCCAGCAGCGCCCAGGGTACCGGGGAGCTGTTTTTT. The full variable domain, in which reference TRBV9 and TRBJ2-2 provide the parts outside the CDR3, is DSGVTQTPKHLITATGQRVTLRCSPRSGDLSVYWYQQSLDQGLQFLIQYYNGEERAKGNILERFSAQQFPDLHSELNLSSLELGDSALYFCASSAQGTGELFFGEGSRLTVL.

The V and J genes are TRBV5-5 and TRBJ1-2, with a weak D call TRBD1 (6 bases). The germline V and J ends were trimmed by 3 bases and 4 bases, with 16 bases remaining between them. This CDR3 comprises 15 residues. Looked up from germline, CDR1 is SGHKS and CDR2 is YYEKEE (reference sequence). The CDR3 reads CASSYSWTVPYGYTF. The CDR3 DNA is TGTGCCAGCAGCTATTCATGGACAGTCCCCTATGGCTACACCTTC.

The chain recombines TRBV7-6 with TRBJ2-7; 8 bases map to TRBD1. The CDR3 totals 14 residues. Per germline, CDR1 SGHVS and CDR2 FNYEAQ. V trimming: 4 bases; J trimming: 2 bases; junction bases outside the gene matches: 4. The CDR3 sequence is CASSSGTGPYEQYF. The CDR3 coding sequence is TGTGCCAGCAGCTCCGGGACAGGACCCTACGAGCAGTACTTC. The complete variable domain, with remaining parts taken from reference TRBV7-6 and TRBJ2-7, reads GAGVSQSPRYKVTKRGQDVALRCDPISGHVSLYWYRQALGQGPEFLTYFNYEAQQDKSGLPNDRFSAERPEGSISTLTIQRTEQRDSAMYRCASSSGTGPYEQYFGPGTRLTVT.

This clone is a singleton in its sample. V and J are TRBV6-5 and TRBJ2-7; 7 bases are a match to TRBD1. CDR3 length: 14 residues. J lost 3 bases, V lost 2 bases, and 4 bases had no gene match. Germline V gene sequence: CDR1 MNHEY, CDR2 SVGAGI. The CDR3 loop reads CASSYNRDSYEQYF. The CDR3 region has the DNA TGTGCCAGCAGTTACAATAGGGACAGCTACGAGCAGTACTTC.

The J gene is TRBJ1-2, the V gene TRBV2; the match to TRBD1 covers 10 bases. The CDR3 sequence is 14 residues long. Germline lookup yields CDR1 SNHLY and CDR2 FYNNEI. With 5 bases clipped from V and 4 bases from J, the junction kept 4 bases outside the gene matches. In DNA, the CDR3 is TGTGCCAGCAGTTCGACAGGGGGCGGCTATGGCTACACCTTC. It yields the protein CASSSTGGGYGYTF.

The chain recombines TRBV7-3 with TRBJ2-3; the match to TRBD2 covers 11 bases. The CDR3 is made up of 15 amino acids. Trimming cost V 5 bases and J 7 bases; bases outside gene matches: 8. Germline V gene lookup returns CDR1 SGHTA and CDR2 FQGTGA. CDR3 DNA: TGTGCCAGCAGCCGACTAGCGGGAAATTCGAATACGCAGTATTTT. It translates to CASSRLAGNSNTQYF.

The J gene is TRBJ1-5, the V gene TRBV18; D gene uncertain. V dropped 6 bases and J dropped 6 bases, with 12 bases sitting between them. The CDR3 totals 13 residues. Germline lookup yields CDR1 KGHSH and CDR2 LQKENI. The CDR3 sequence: CASSDGLGQPQHF. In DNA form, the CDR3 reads TGTGCCAGCTCGGACGGACTGGGTCAGCCCCAGCATTTT.

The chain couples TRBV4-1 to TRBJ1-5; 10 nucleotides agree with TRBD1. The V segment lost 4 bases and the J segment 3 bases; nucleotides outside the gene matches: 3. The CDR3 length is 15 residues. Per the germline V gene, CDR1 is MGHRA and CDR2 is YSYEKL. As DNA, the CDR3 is TGCGCCAGCAGCCGGACAGGGGGTAACAATCAGCCCCAGCATTTT. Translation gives CASSRTGGNNQPQHF.

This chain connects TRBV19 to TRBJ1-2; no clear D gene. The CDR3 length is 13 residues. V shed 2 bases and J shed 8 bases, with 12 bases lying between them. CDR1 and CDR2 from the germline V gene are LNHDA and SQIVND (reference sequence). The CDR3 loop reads CASSIKPHEGYTF. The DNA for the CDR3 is TGTGCCAGTAGTATAAAGCCCCACGAGGGCTACACCTTC.

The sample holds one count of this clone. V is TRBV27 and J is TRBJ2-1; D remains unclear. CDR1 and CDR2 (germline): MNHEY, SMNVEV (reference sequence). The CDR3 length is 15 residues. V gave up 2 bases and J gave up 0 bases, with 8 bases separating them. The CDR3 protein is CASSLEHSSYNEQFF. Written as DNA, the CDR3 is TGTGCCAGCAGTTTAGAACACAGCTCCTACAATGAGCAGTTCTTC.

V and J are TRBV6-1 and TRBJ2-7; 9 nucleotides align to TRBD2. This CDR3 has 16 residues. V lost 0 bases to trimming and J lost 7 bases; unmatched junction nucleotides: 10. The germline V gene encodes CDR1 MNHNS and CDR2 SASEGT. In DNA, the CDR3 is TGTGCCAGCAGTGAAGCCCTGGCGGGGGGGCCGTTAGAGCAGTACTTC. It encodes CASSEALAGGPLEQYF.

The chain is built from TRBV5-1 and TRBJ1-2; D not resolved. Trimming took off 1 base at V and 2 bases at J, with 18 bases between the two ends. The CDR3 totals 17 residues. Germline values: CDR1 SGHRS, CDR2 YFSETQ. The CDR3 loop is CASSLWAPRIKNYGYTF. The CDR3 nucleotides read TGCGCCAGCAGCTTGTGGGCCCCTCGAATTAAGAACTATGGCTACACCTTC.

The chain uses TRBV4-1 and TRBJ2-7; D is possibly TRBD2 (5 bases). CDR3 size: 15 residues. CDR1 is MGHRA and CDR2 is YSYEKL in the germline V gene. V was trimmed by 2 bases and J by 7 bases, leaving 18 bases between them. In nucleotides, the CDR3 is TGCGCCAGCAGCCAACTCCCAACTAGAACGCGGGAGCAGTACTTC. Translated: CASSQLPTRTREQYF.

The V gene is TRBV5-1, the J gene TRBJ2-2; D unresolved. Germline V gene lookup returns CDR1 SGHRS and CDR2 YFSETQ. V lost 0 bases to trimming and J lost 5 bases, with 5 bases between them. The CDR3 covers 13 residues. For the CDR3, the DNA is TGCGCCAGCAGCTTGGGCGGAACCGGGGAGCTGTTTTTT. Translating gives CASSLGGTGELFF.

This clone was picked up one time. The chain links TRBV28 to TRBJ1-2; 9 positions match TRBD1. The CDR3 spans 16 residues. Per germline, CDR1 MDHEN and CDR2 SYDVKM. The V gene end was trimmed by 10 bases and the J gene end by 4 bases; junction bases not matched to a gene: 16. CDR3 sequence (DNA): TGTGCCACCTCCCGGGACAGGGACGTTGGGTTCTATGGCTACACCTTC. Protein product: CATSRDRDVGFYGYTF.

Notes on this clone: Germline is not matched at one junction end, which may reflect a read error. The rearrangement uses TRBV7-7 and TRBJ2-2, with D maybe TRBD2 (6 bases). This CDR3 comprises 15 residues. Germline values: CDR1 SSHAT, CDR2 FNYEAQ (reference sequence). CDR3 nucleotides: TGTGCTAGCAGCTTAGCCGGGGGAGCGACCGGGGAGCTGTTTTTT. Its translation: CASSLAGGATGELFF.

The CDR3 sequence is CASSLVAPSSGNTIYF. The CDR3 nucleotides are TGTGCCAGCAGCTTAGTCGCACCCAGCTCTGGAAACACCATATATTTT. The chain combines TRBV7-6 with TRBJ1-3; D unclear. CDR3 length equals 16 residues. V lost 1 base and J lost 0, with 10 bases in between. Germline CDR1 and CDR2: SGHVS and FNYEAQ.

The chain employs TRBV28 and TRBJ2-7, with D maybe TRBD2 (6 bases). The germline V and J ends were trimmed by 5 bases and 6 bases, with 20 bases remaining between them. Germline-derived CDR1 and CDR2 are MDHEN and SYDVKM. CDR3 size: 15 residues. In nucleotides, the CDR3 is TGTGCCAGCAGTCCTTCGGGGGTCTGGGCTTCCGAGCAGTACTTC. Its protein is CASSPSGVWASEQYF.

In DNA, the CDR3 is TGTGCCAGCAGCGCGGGGACTAGCGGCCCCACAGATACGCAGTATTTT. This gives the protein CASSAGTSGPTDTQYF. The V and J genes are TRBV13 and TRBJ2-3; 11 nucleotides line up with TRBD2. Germline lookup yields CDR1 PRHDT and CDR2 FYEKMQ (reference sequence). Trimming took 5 bases from V and 2 from J; bases not matched to a gene: 6. The CDR3 runs to 16 residues.

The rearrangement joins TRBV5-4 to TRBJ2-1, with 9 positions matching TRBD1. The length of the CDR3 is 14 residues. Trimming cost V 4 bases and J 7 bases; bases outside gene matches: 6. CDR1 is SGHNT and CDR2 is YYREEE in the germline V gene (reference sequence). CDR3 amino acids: CASSNWDRENEQFF. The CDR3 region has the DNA TGTGCCAGCAGCAACTGGGACAGGGAAAATGAGCAGTTCTTC.

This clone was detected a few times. This CDR3 reads CASSSGIGVYEQYF. The CDR3 nucleotides are TGTGCCAGCAGTTCCGGGATTGGGGTCTACGAGCAGTACTTC. The chain joins TRBV11-2 to TRBJ2-7; D is perhaps TRBD2 (5 bases). V was shortened by 6 bases and J by 3 bases, with 15 bases between the two germline ends. The germline CDR1 and CDR2 sequences are SGHAT and FQNNGV. CDR3 length equals 14 residues.

CDR3 bases: TGTGCCAGCAGTCCCCCGGGACAGCTAGCTAACTATGGCTACACCTTC. Protein sequence: CASSPPGQLANYGYTF. The chain employs TRBV27 and TRBJ1-2, with 7 bases aligning to TRBD1. V trimming: 5 bases; J trimming: 0 bases; junction bases outside the gene matches: 9. Germline-derived CDR1 and CDR2 are MNHEY and SMNVEV (reference sequence). This CDR3 spans 16 amino acids.

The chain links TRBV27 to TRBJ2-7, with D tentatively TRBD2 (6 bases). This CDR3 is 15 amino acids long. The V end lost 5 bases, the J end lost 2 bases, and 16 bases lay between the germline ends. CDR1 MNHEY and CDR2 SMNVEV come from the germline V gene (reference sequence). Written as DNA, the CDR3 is TGTGCCAGCAGTCCTCTGGGGGGATCGGCCTACGAGCAGTACTTC. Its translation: CASSPLGGSAYEQYF.

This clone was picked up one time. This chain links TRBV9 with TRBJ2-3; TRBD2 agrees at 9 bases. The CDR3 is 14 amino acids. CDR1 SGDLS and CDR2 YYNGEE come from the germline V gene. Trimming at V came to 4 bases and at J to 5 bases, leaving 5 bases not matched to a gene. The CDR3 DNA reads TGTGCCAGCAGCACCCTGACTAGCGGAGATACGCAGTATTTT. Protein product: CASSTLTSGDTQYF.